The entry below gives a single T cell receptor beta chain sequence along with its context. Its target is not known. In TCRdb, the 5' RACE reads were re-called with MiXCR into one record per CDR3 protein. Of about 300,000 distinct CDR3 sequences listed, roughly a fifth were seen once; the top ten hold roughly 21%. There are 15 residues in the CDR3. CDR1 and CDR2 (germline): SGDLS, YYNGEE. V was trimmed by 4 bases and J by 0 bases, leaving 11 bases between them. The sample comes from a study of T-cell memory formation after mild COVID-19. About the research overall: For the most part, TCR clusters were specific to one donor. Findings and caveats of the study: Clones that contracted clustered mainly in CM and EM if CD4+ and in EMRA if CD8+. Memory sampled before infection contained some responding clones, suggesting cross-reactive memory joined.

The sequencing input was PBMCs or a T cell subset sorted from them (not recorded which). The clonotype comes from a man younger than 30 who had mild COVID-19 (a few samples of this study predate the infection). Cell type and time point are not known. The J gene is TRBJ2-1, the V gene TRBV9; D is undetermined. CDR3 region: CASSLGNSSYNEQFF. The CDR3 coding sequence is TGTGCCAGCAGCCTAGGTAATAGCTCCTACAATGAGCAGTTCTTC. The whole variable domain, remainder taken from reference TRBV9 and TRBJ2-1, is DSGVTQTPKHLITATGQRVTLRCSPRSGDLSVYWYQQSLDQGLQFLIQYYNGEERAKGNILERFSAQQFPDLHSELNLSSLELGDSALYFCASSLGNSSYNEQFFGPGTRLTVL.